The 12 T cell receptor beta chains below come from one sample, sequenced in a study of blood T cell repertoires in COVID-19. The repertoire was sequenced with immunoSEQ multiplex PCR; TCRdb's copy has only in-frame clones and lacks some. Of some 250,000 clones listed, 85% to 90% were seen once; the top ten hold around 10%. Sequenced: PBMCs or T cells enriched from blood (not recorded which). Receptor source: a man aged 40-49 years who had recovered from COVID-19.

The V gene is TRBV3-1 (or the pseudogene TRBV3-2), the J gene TRBJ2-2; unclear D gene. V lost 1 base and J 5 bases, leaving 5 bases between the germline ends. CDR3 length: 13 residues. Germline CDR1 reads LGHDT; CDR2 reads YNNKEL (reference sequence). This chain's CDR3 is CASSQAQTGELFF. The CDR3 DNA sequence: TGTGCCAGCAGCCAAGCCCAAACCGGGGAGCTGTTTTTT.

The chain employs TRBV19 and TRBJ2-3; D is uncertain. This CDR3 is built from 17 residues. Deletions cut 2 bases from V and 2 bases from J, with 17 bases between. Germline CDR1 reads LNHDA; CDR2 reads SQIVND (reference sequence). The CDR3 coding sequence is TGTGCCAGTAGTATACGAGTCGAACAGTTCCCCACAGATACGCAGTATTTT. Translation: CASSIRVEQFPTDTQYF.

This clone was recorded a few times. The V and J genes are TRBV12-5 and TRBJ2-5, with 9 positions matching TRBD2. The junction had 9 bases not matched to a gene; V was cut back by 2 bases and J by 2 bases. The germline CDR1 and CDR2 sequences are LGHNT and FRNRAP. There are 17 residues in the CDR3. DNA of the CDR3: TGTGCTAGTGGTTTGTCCACCCTAGCGGGGATACAAGAGACCCAGTACTTC. As protein: CASGLSTLAGIQETQYF.

The genes are TRBV11-2 and TRBJ2-1; TRBD2 agrees at 14 bases. Germline V gene lookup returns CDR1 SGHAT and CDR2 FQNNGV. V dropped 5 bases and J dropped 2; count of bases not matched to a gene: 5. The CDR3 extends over 17 amino acids. The CDR3 here is CASSRGLAGGPYNEQFF. In nucleotides, the CDR3 is TGTGCCAGCAGCCGCGGACTAGCGGGAGGTCCCTACAATGAGCAGTTCTTC.

The gene calls are TRBV5-8 and TRBJ1-4; weak D call: TRBD1 (6 bases). The V and J ends lost 5 bases and 1 base respectively, with 9 bases between them. Looked up from germline, CDR1 is SGHTS and CDR2 is YDEGEE. CDR3 length: 14 residues. As DNA, the CDR3 is TGTGCCAGCAGAAAAGGGGGAACTAATGAAAAACTGTTTTTT. Protein product: CASRKGGTNEKLFF.

This clone has just a few counts. The V gene is TRBV18, the J gene TRBJ1-5, with D unresolved. CDR3 size: 12 residues. Trimming stripped 3 bases from V and 3 bases from J, with 3 bases between. Germline CDR1 reads KGHSH; CDR2 reads LQKENI. CDR3 nucleotide sequence: TGTGCCAGCTCACCCTACAATCAGCCCCAGCATTTT. Translation: CASSPYNQPQHF. Variable domain in full (rest from reference TRBV18 and TRBJ1-5): NAGVMQNPRHLVRRRGQEARLRCSPMKGHSHVYWYRQLPEEGLKFMVYLQKENIIDESGMPKERFSAEFPKEGPSILRIQQVVRGDSAAYFCASSPYNQPQHFGDGTRLSIL.

This sequence joins TRBV10-3 and TRBJ1-4, with D tentatively TRBD1 (5 bases). This CDR3 comprises 14 residues. CDR1 and CDR2 from the germline V gene are ENHRY and SYGVKD. The V end was cut by 6 bases, the J end by 0 bases, with 8 bases between. The CDR3 protein is CAISQGATNEKLFF. DNA of the CDR3: TGTGCCATCAGCCAGGGTGCAACTAATGAAAAACTGTTTTTT.

DNA of the CDR3: TGTGCCAGCACTCTACAACGACCGGGACAGGGATACACTGAAGCTTTCTTT. This translates into CASTLQRPGQGYTEAFF. The J gene is TRBJ1-1, the V gene TRBV3-1 (or the pseudogene TRBV3-2); 9 bases are shared with TRBD1. Unmatched junction bases numbered 15, after V lost 7 bases and J lost 3 bases. The CDR3 runs to 17 residues. CDR1 and CDR2 from the germline V gene are LGHDT and YNNKEL (reference sequence).

This chain links TRBV30 with TRBJ1-2; D is perhaps TRBD1 (6 bases). The germline gives CDR1 GTSNPN, CDR2 SVGIG (reference sequence). The CDR3 length is 13 residues. The germline V and J ends were trimmed by 4 bases and 8 bases, with 17 bases remaining between them. The CDR3 nucleotides are TGTGCCTGGATAATTGGGGGCGGGGGCGGCTACACCTTC. Protein product: CAWIIGGGGGYTF.

This chain connects TRBV10-3 to TRBJ1-5; D may be TRBD1 (5 bases). V gave up 2 bases and J gave up 5 bases, with 7 bases separating them. The germline CDR1 and CDR2 sequences are ENHRY and SYGVKD. The length of the CDR3 is 13 residues. The CDR3 loop reads CAISEGGDQPQHF. The CDR3 DNA reads as TGTGCCATCAGTGAGGGGGGGGATCAGCCCCAGCATTTT.

This chain links TRBV7-3 with TRBJ2-5; 7 nucleotides line up with TRBD2. CDR1 is SGHTA, CDR2 FQGTGA, per germline. CDR3 size: 15 residues. V shed 5 bases, J shed 4 bases, and the junction held 10 bases outside the gene matches. CDR3 amino acids: CASSLDSGTGETQYF. The CDR3 coding sequence is TGTGCCAGCAGCCTAGACAGCGGGACGGGAGAGACCCAGTACTTC.

The chain employs TRBV27 and TRBJ1-1; D uncertain. The CDR3 consists of 13 residues. Germline V gene data show CDR1 as MNHEY and CDR2 as SMNVEV (reference sequence). Trimming cost V 1 base and J 1 base, with 4 bases left between them. The DNA for the CDR3 is TGTGCCAGCAGTTTATTGGCGAACACTGAAGCTTTCTTT. Translation gives CASSLLANTEAFF.